Included here is one TCR beta chain sequence, with context. Antigen unknown. TCRdb processed the RACE reads anew with MiXCR; each CDR3 protein has one entry. The sample records around 180,000 distinct CDR3 sequences, roughly 30% being singletons. Documented time point: pre-sensitization, week 0. The treatment here: therapeutic diphenylcyclopropenone sensitization with weekly scalp DPC. The data were obtained in a study of human T cells and chemical hapten exposure. Findings and caveats of the study: The number of TCRs over 1 in 1000 frequency stayed unchanged after DPC.

The CDR3 is 13 residues long. Germline V gives CDR1 DFQATT, CDR2 SNEGSKA (reference sequence). The germline V and J ends were trimmed by 2 bases and 0 bases, with 7 bases remaining between them. This sequence joins TRBV20-1 and TRBJ2-5; D unresolved. This clonotype originated in a woman in her twenties or thirties with alopecia areata. Some clones in this sample may be carry-over from other donors' samples. The material was whole blood, obtained in connection with sensitization to the hapten diphenylcyclopropenone (DPC). The CDR3 coding sequence is TGCAGTGCTAGACCATCGTACCAAGAGACCCAGTACTTC. It translates to CSARPSYQETQYF.